This paragraph covers one T cell receptor (beta chain) sequence. The data belong to a study of response to subunit inactivated influenza vaccine. Looked up from germline, CDR1 is SEHNR and CDR2 is FQNEAQ (reference sequence). The CDR3 length is 15 residues. The V end was cut by 1 base, the J end by 0 bases, with 9 bases between. TCRdb re-called the RT-PCR reads through MiXCR, storing one row per CDR3 protein. Counted here are 500,000 or so distinct CDR3 sequences, about 15% occurring once; the ten biggest clones make up over 2.5%. The rearrangement uses TRBV7-9 and TRBJ1-1; maybe TRBD1 (5 bases). Sequences were derived from CD4+ T cells sorted from PBMCs, sampled approximately 25 months after vaccination. The receptor's source is a man aged 50 to 75 who received an inactivated influenza vaccine. The CDR3 DNA sequence: TGTGCCAGCAGCTTAGTTAGGGGTCTGAACACTGAAGCTTTCTTT. Amino acids: CASSLVRGLNTEAFF.